The following is a TCR beta chain sequence with its context. Antigen specificity is unknown. Germline CDR1 reads SGHRS; CDR2 reads YFSETQ. The length of the CDR3 is 14 residues. V lost 4 bases, J lost 2 bases, and 3 bases stayed unmatched. This sample was taken from a study of cytomegalovirus exposure and HLA in healthy donors. Study background: The approximately 110 validation repertoires were reported in a later analysis to have been generated on the same platform as the roughly 670 first-cohort repertoires.

Whole-study findings and limits: Listed as cytomegalovirus-associated were more than 150 TCR beta chains. Three chains linked to CMV were shown in vitro to be specific for CMV antigens.

The method was immunoSEQ multiplex PCR; TCRdb's version includes in-frame clones alone and lacks a portion of them. The sample contains fewer than 75,000 clones, roughly 92% of which appear only once. The rearrangement uses TRBV5-1 and TRBJ1-3, with 7 bases fitting TRBD1. Specimen: PBMCs. The clonotype was recovered from a woman younger than 30 in good health and CMV-seropositive. The CDR3: CASSIDRAGNTIYF. CDR3 bases: TGCGCCAGCAGCATTGACAGGGCTGGAAACACCATATATTTT.